This T cell receptor beta chain was recorded in a study of blood T cell repertoires in COVID-19. The trim removed 5 bases at V and 7 bases at J, leaving 10 bases unmatched. The germline V gene encodes CDR1 MNHEY and CDR2 SMNVEV (reference sequence). CDR3 size: 15 residues. This table comes from immunoSEQ multiplex PCR, and its TCRdb copy is limited to in-frame clones, with some not included. Of a few hundred thousand clones detected, around 87% appear once; the ten largest clones hold 7% to 8.5%. The chain links TRBV27 to TRBJ2-7, with 11 positions matching TRBD1. The source of this sequence is a man aged 25 to 45 in a cohort exposed to, infected with or recovered from COVID-19 (not recorded which). The sample was PBMCs or T cells enriched from blood (not recorded which). The CDR3: CASSPRTGGAGEQYF. The CDR3 DNA reads as TGTGCCAGCAGTCCGCGGACAGGGGGCGCGGGGGAGCAGTACTTC.